The present TCR beta chain was sequenced within a study of vaccination and CD4 T cells after COVID-19. Study information: The convalescents were made up of six males and four females, two of whom were Hispanic. Stimulation of cells relied on overlapping spike peptides derived from SARS-CoV-2, HCoV-NL63, HCoV-OC43 and HCoV-229E.

Treatment of the sample: roughly nine-day PBMC culture with coronavirus spike peptide pools or control peptides (ViraFEST assay). Researchers used the Oncomine TCR Beta short-read assay to sequence DNA from cultured CD4+ T cells. One entry per CDR3 protein, called by TCRdb with MiXCR from the PCR reads. The sample gives 11,000 to 15,000 distinct CDR3 sequences, 25% to 40% of which show up once; about 9.4% is in the top ten. Worth noting for this clonotype: What it binds is not known.

This CDR3 has 16 amino acids. The V and J ends lost 5 bases and 5 bases, in that order; junction bases with no gene match: 9. Looked up from germline, CDR1 is MNHEY and CDR2 is SMNVEV (reference sequence). Study-level results: Spike mono-reactive status applied to 304 of 307 vaccine-specific clones in convalescent patients.

The sequence was collected from a human donor who had recovered from COVID-19. The rearrangement uses TRBV27 and TRBJ2-5; TRBD1 matches 12 bases. Here the sequenced sample was CD4+ T cells from blood, cultured in vitro, taken after SARS-CoV-2 vaccination. CDR3 DNA sequence: TGTGCCAGCAGTACAGGGACAGGGGGCGGTGGGGAGACCCAGTACTTC. It translates to CASSTGTGGGGETQYF.